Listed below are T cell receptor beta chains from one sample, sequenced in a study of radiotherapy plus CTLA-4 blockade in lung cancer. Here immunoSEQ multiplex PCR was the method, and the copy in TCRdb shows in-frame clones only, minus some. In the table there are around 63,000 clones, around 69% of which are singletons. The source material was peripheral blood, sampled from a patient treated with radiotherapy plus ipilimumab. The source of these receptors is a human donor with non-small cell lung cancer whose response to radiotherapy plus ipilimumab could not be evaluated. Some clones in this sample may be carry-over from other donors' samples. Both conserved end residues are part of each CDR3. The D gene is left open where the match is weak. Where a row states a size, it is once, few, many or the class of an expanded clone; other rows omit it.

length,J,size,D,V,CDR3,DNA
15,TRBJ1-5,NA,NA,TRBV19,CASSILGRGDQPQHF,TGTGCCAGTAGTATATTGGGGCGGGGAGATCAGCCCCAGCATTTT
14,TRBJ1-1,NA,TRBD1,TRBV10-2,CASSDNSGGMDAFF,TGCGCCAGCAGTGATAACTCAGGGGGTATGGATGCTTTCTTT
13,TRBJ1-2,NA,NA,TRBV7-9,CASSGRHNYGYTF,TGTGCCAGCAGTGGTCGACACAACTATGGCTACACCTTC
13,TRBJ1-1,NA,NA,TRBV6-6,CASSSGPNTEAFF,TGTGCCAGCAGCTCAGGCCCGAACACTGAAGCTTTCTTT
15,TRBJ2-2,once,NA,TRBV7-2,CASSLPRGNTGELFF,TGTGCCAGCAGCTTACCCAGGGGCAACACCGGGGAGCTGTTTTTT
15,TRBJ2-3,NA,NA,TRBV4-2,CASSPTDPSTDTQYF,TGTGCCAGCAGCCCTACAGACCCTAGCACAGATACGCAGTATTTT
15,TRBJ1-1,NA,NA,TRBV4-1,CASSQGGGEQNEAFF,TGCGCCAGCAGCCAAGGCGGGGGAGAACAAAATGAAGCTTTCTTT
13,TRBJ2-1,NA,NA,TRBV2,CASFSSFYNEQFF,TGTGCCAGCTTTAGTAGCTTCTACAATGAGCAGTTCTTC
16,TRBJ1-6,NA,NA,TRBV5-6,CASSSGPAGANSPLHF,TGTGCCAGCAGCTCTGGCCCGGCAGGGGCCAATTCACCCCTCCACTTT
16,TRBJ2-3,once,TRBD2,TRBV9,CASSVGARLAADTQYF,TGTGCCAGCAGCGTAGGGGCCCGACTAGCGGCAGATACGCAGTATTTT
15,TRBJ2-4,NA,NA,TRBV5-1,CASSWEPGAKNIQYF,TGCGCCAGCAGTTGGGAGCCGGGGGCCAAAAACATTCAGTACTTC
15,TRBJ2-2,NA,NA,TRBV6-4,CASSVYTGNTGELFF,TGTGCCAGCAGTGTTTATACAGGGAACACCGGGGAGCTGTTTTTT
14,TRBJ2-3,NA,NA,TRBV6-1,CASSEPGSTDTQYF,TGTGCCAGCAGTGAGCCGGGGAGCACAGATACGCAGTATTTT
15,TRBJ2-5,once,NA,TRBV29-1,CSVALGHSQQGAQYF,TGCAGCGTTGCCCTGGGACATTCCCAGCAAGGGGCCCAGTACTTC
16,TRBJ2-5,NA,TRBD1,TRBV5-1,CASSPDGTGVGETQYF,TGCGCCAGCAGCCCCGACGGGACAGGGGTTGGAGAGACCCAGTACTTC
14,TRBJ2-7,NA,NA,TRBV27,CASSFGGGPYEQYF,TGTGCCAGCAGTTTCGGAGGGGGCCCCTACGAGCAGTACTTC
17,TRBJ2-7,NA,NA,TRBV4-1,CASSQGRQARSRDEQYF,TGCGCCAGCAGCCAAGGCAGACAGGCCCGTTCGAGGGACGAGCAGTACTTC
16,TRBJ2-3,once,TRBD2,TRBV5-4,CASSFGGGPNTDTQYF,TGTGCCAGCAGCTTCGGGGGGGGGCCGAACACAGATACGCAGTATTTT
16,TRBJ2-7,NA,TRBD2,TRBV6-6,CASSYSKLAVTYEQYF,TGTGCCAGCAGTTACTCGAAACTAGCGGTAACCTACGAGCAGTACTTC
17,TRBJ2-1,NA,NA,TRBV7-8,CASSLGPQGLTDNEQFF,TGTGCCAGCAGCTTAGGTCCCCAGGGGTTAACGGACAATGAGCAGTTCTTC
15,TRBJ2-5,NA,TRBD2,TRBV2,CASSESGGNQETQYF,TGTGCCAGCAGTGAGAGCGGGGGAAACCAAGAGACCCAGTACTTC
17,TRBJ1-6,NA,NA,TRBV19,CASTPKRGALGNSPLHF,TGTGCCAGTACCCCTAAGCGGGGGGCCCTTGGGAATTCACCCCTCCACTTT
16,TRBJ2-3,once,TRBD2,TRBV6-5,CASSFGGGWNTDTQYF,TGTGCCAGCAGTTTCGGCGGGGGGTGGAACACAGATACGCAGTATTTT
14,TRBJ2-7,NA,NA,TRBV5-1,CASSSAQGSYEQYF,TGCGCCAGCAGCTCTGCCCAGGGTTCGTACGAGCAGTACTTC
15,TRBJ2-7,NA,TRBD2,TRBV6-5,CASSELAGGLYEQYF,TGTGCCAGCAGCGAACTAGCGGGGGGGCTTTACGAGCAGTACTTC
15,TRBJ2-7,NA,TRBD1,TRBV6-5,CASSSTTGGFYEQYF,TGTGCCAGCAGTTCAACCACAGGGGGCTTTTACGAGCAGTACTTC
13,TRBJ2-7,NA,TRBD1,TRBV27,CASEGVRDSEQYF,TGTGCCAGCGAAGGGGTCCGGGACAGCGAGCAGTACTTC
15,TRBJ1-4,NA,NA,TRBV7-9,CASSLAQGLYEKLFF,TGTGCCAGCAGCTTAGCCCAGGGTCTTTACGAAAAACTGTTTTTT
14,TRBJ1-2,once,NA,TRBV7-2,CASSLARENNGYTF,TGTGCCAGCAGCTTAGCTCGGGAGAATAATGGCTACACCTTC
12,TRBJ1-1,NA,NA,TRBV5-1,CASSTGQTEAFF,TGCGCCAGCAGCACCGGACAAACTGAAGCTTTCTTT
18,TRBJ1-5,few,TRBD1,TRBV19,CASSRIPHRGGSNQPQHF,TGTGCCAGTAGTAGAATCCCCCACAGGGGGGGTAGCAATCAGCCCCAGCATTTT
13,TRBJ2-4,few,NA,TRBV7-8,CASSLPPENIQYF,TGTGCCAGCAGCCTACCCCCGGAAAACATTCAGTACTTC
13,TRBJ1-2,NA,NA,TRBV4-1,CASSHDSLYGYTF,TGCGCCAGCAGCCATGACAGTCTCTATGGCTACACCTTC
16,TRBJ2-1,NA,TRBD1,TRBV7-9,CASSPQDRGTHNEQFF,TGTGCCAGCAGCCCGCAGGACAGGGGGACCCACAATGAGCAGTTCTTC
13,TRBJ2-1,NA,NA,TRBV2,CASTPGPGVEQFF,TGTGCCAGCACTCCGGGGCCGGGGGTTGAGCAGTTCTTC
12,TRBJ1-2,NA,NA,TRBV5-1,CASKETAGYYTF,TGCGCCAGCAAGGAAACAGCGGGTTACTACACCTTC
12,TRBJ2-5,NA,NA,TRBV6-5,CASSSGTETQYF,TGTGCCAGCAGTTCAGGAACGGAGACCCAGTACTTC
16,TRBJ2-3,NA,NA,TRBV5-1,CASSVTGFTSTDTQYF,TGCGCCAGCAGCGTTACAGGGTTCACTAGCACAGATACGCAGTATTTT
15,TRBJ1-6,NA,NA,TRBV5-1,CASSLAQGGNSPLHF,TGCGCCAGCAGCTTGGCGCAGGGAGGGAATTCACCCCTCCACTTT
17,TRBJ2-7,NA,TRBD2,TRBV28,CASSLNLSGGMLYEQYF,TGTGCCAGCAGTTTGAACTTATCGGGGGGAATGCTCTACGAGCAGTACTTC
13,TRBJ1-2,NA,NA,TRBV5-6,CASSTGRAFGYTF,TGTGCCAGCAGCACAGGTCGTGCTTTTGGCTACACCTTC
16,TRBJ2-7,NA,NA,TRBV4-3,CASSQDQWAGTYEQYF,TGCGCCAGCAGCCAAGATCAATGGGCAGGGACCTACGAGCAGTACTTC
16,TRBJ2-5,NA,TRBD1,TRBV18,CASSPPTTGGGETQYF,TGTGCCAGCTCACCACCAACGACAGGGGGCGGGGAGACCCAGTACTTC
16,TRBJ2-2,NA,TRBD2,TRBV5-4,CASSLLQRGGGRELFF,TGTGCCAGCAGCCTCCTTCAGCGGGGGGGAGGGCGTGAGCTGTTTTTT
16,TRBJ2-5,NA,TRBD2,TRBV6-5,CASSLSSGGVEETQYF,TGTGCCAGCAGTTTATCTAGCGGGGGGGTAGAAGAGACCCAGTACTTC
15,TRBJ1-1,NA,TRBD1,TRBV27,CASRALTQGLGSAFF,TGTGCCAGCAGGGCCCTTACACAGGGGCTGGGGTCGGCTTTCTTT
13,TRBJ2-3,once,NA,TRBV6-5,CASSSLAADTQYF,TGTGCCAGCAGTTCCCTCGCCGCGGATACGCAGTATTTT
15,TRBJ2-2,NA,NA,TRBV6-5,CASSYSLGPTGELFF,TGTGCCAGCAGTTACTCGTTGGGGCCCACCGGGGAGCTGTTTTTT
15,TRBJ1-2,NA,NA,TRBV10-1,CASSEASPGGYGYTF,TGCGCCAGCAGTGAGGCCAGCCCCGGAGGCTATGGCTACACCTTC
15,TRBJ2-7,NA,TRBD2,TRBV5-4,CASSPFLAASYEQYF,TGTGCCAGCAGCCCTTTTCTAGCGGCCTCCTACGAGCAGTACTTC